This TCR beta chain comes out of a study of T cells in Graves' hyperthyroidism and ophthalmopathy. The CDR3 is 12 residues long. Deletions cut 8 bases from V and 7 bases from J, with 15 bases between. CDR1 and CDR2 (germline): MDHEN, SYDVKM. The investigators amplified TCR beta CDR3 regions from RNA transcripts. A set of HTBI primers served as the primers for a first-round RT-PCR of the TCR CDR3. TCRdb itself ran the multiplex PCR reads through MiXCR, one entry per CDR3 protein. This sample yields roughly 700,000 distinct CDR3 sequences, of which around 15% are seen a single time; roughly a sixth belongs to the top ten.

The chain has TRBV28 and TRBJ2-7; D remains unclear. Sequencing used blood. This receptor was identified in a man aged 50 to 60 with Graves' hyperthyroidism. The CDR3 loop reads CASGPRSREQYF. CDR3 in DNA: TGTGCCAGCGGACCACGGTCGCGGGAGCAGTACTTC.